These 7 T cell receptor beta chains came from one sample sequenced in a study of shared clonotypes between healthy human individuals (dated by TCRdb to between 2020 and 2021). Library preparation employed the immunoSEQ multiplex PCR assay. Held by TCRdb, this immuneACCESS table contains in-frame sequences only and omits some clones. Under half of the omission traces to an unresolved V gene where checked; the cause of the rest is unknown. This sample has 2 million to 2.5 million clones in its table, and about nine tenths of those were observed once. The ten most abundant clones make up 0.37% of the sample. The sequenced sample was naive CD4+ T cells from PBMCs. Taken with the paper, the label for cell subset or site translates to: CD45RA+ positively selected. Receptors were obtained from a young man in good health. Some clones in this sample may be carry-over from other donors' samples.

The rearrangement links TRBV5-1 to TRBJ2-1, with no clear D. The CDR3 is 11 residues long. V dropped 1 base and J dropped 8 bases, with 4 bases sitting between them. CDR1 is SGHRS, CDR2 YFSETQ, per germline. The CDR3 region has the DNA TGCGCCAGCAGCTTGTCCGATGAGCAGTTCTTC. Protein sequence: CASSLSDEQFF.

In its sample, this clone was seen once. This rearrangement joins TRBV14 to TRBJ2-1, with D perhaps assigned TRBD1 or TRBD2 (5 bases each). The CDR3 loop spans 14 amino acids. Trimming took 2 bases from V and 4 from J, leaving 9 bases between them. CDR1 is SGHDN, CDR2 FVKESK, per germline. The CDR3 nucleotides read TGTGCCAGCAGCCAATCGTGGGGGTACAATGAGCAGTTCTTC. Amino acids: CASSQSWGYNEQFF. Full variable domain (remainder filled in from reference TRBV14 and TRBJ2-1): EAGVTQFPSHSVIEKGQTVTLRCDPISGHDNLYWYRRVMGKEIKFLLHFVKESKQDESGMPNNRFLAERTGGTYSTLKVQPAELEDSGVYFCASSQSWGYNEQFFGPGTRLTVL.

This chain connects TRBV10-3 to TRBJ2-1, with 15 positions matching TRBD2. Germline CDR1 ENHRY, CDR2 SYGVKD. CDR3 length equals 17 residues. The V gene end was trimmed by 4 bases and the J gene end by 4 bases; junction bases not matched to a gene: 5. The CDR3 DNA reads TGTGCCATCAGTGCGTCGGGACTAGCGGGAGGTTACAATGAGCAGTTCTTC. The encoded protein is CAISASGLAGGYNEQFF.

This sequence joins TRBV4-3 and TRBJ2-3; D might be TRBD1 (5 bases). Germline CDR1 reads LGHNA; CDR2 reads YSLEER. Trimming took off 4 bases at V and 2 bases at J, with 10 bases between the two ends. The length of the CDR3 is 14 residues. CDR3 sequence (DNA): TGCGCCAGCAGCCTCGACAGATACACAGATACGCAGTATTTT. Translated, it gives CASSLDRYTDTQYF.

A single count supports this clone. The chain has TRBV2 and TRBJ2-7; tentatively, D is TRBD2 (6 bases). Germline V lookup: CDR1 SNHLY, CDR2 FYNNEI. The ends were cut back, 6 bases at V and 11 bases at J, with 17 bases in the middle. The CDR3 loop spans 12 amino acids. Here the CDR3 DNA reads TGTGCCAGCAGCCGAAGGGACTGGCGGGAGTACTTC. This encodes CASSRRDWREYF.

This clone was observed a handful of times. The rearrangement joins TRBV7-9 to TRBJ2-7; D possibly uses TRBD1 or TRBD2 (5 bases each). The V and J ends lost 4 bases and 5 bases respectively, with 18 bases between them. The germline V gene encodes CDR1 SEHNR and CDR2 FQNEAQ (reference sequence). This CDR3 contains 15 residues. The CDR3 DNA reads as TGTGCCAGCAGCTCCATCCGGGACGGTATTCACGAGCAGTACTTC. Its protein product is CASSSIRDGIHEQYF.

The V and J genes are TRBV7-2 and TRBJ1-5, with D possibly matching TRBD1 (5 bases). Trimming shortened V by 5 bases and J by 7 bases, and 15 bases separated the two germline ends. This CDR3 has 14 residues. Germline V gene lookup returns CDR1 SGHTA and CDR2 FQGNSA. CDR3 region: CASSPGGANQPQHF. In nucleotides, the CDR3 is TGTGCCAGCAGCCCCGGAGGGGCAAACCAGCCCCAGCATTTT.